One sample yielded the 27 T cell receptor beta chains listed below, sequenced in a study of blood T cells in healthy people across ages. Using a J-beta primer mix together with a sample-barcoded 5' primer, a second PCR was run for about 6 to 11 cycles. MiXCR, run by TCRdb on the 5' RACE reads, gives a single entry per CDR3 protein. The table includes around 1,000,000 distinct CDR3 sequences, under 40% detected once. Sequenced: blood. The receptors were sampled from a young man in good health.

The V and J genes are TRBV20-1 and TRBJ1-5; perhaps TRBD1 as D (5 bases). There are 14 residues in the CDR3. CDR1 and CDR2 (germline): DFQATT, SNEGSKA (reference sequence). V lost 3 bases to trimming and J lost 3 bases, with 12 bases between them. In DNA, the CDR3 is TGCAGTGCTAGCTCAGGGCCCAACAATCAGCCCCAGCATTTT. Translation gives CSASSGPNNQPQHF.

The CDR3 reads CASSESGGPQHF. In nucleotides, the CDR3 is TGTGCCAGCAGTGAGAGTGGGGGTCCCCAGCATTTT. This chain joins TRBV25-1 and TRBJ1-5; TRBD1 might be the D (5 bases). The V gene lost 3 bases and the J gene lost 10 bases, with 10 bases spanning the gap. Germline V gives CDR1 MGHDK, CDR2 SYGVNS. CDR3 length: 12 amino acids. The full variable domain, in which reference TRBV25-1 and TRBJ1-5 provide the parts outside the CDR3, is EADIYQTPRYLVIGTGKKITLECSQTMGHDKMYWYQQDPGMELHLIHYSYGVNSTEKGDLSSESTVSRIRTEHFPLTLESARPSHTSQYLCASSESGGPQHFGDGTRLSIL.

The chain joins TRBV14 to TRBJ1-6; no reliable D call. Trimming removed 0 bases at V and 9 bases at J, with 12 bases between. The germline CDR1 and CDR2 sequences are SGHDN and FVKESK. The CDR3 covers 15 residues. CDR3 loop: CASSQDHSGVSPLHF. The CDR3 DNA sequence: TGTGCCAGCAGCCAAGACCACAGTGGGGTTTCACCCCTCCACTTT.

The chain recombines TRBV28 with TRBJ1-1, with D possibly TRBD1 on 6 matching bases. The germline CDR1 and CDR2 sequences are MDHEN and SYDVKM. The CDR3 runs 14 residues. The ends were cut back, 8 bases at V and 5 bases at J, with 18 bases in the middle. CDR3 sequence: CASQRGGRGTEAFF. The CDR3 bases are TGTGCCAGCCAACGTGGGGGGAGGGGGACTGAAGCTTTCTTT.

The CDR3 DNA follows: TGTGCCAGCAGCTTAGGGTTCCGGGGCTACGATAATTCACCCCTCCACTTT. It is translated as CASSLGFRGYDNSPLHF. The chain joins TRBV7-9 to TRBJ1-6; D is possibly TRBD1 (5 bases). This CDR3 is 17 amino acids long. V shed 1 base and J shed 5 bases, with 15 bases lying between them. The germline V gene encodes CDR1 SEHNR and CDR2 FQNEAQ (reference sequence). Full variable domain (remainder filled in from reference TRBV7-9 and TRBJ1-6): DTGVSQNPRHKITKRGQNVTFRCDPISEHNRLYWYRQTLGQGPEFLTYFQNEAQLEKSRLLSDRFSAERPKGSFSTLEIQRTEQGDSAMYLCASSLGFRGYDNSPLHFGNGTRLTVT.

This clonotype has a handful of counts. This chain uses TRBV9 with TRBJ1-2; D may be TRBD1 (6 bases). V was shortened by 3 bases and J by 1 base, with 10 bases between the two germline ends. The CDR3 loop spans 14 amino acids. Germline loops: CDR1 SGDLS, CDR2 YYNGEE. The CDR3 coding sequence is TGTGCCAGCAGCGACCCAGGGGATAACTATGGCTACACCTTC. Residues: CASSDPGDNYGYTF.

The table lists this clonotype with many counts. This rearrangement joins TRBV7-2 to TRBJ1-2, with TRBD1 as a possible D gene (6 bases). Trimming shortened V by 10 bases and J by 5 bases, and 17 bases separated the two germline ends. The CDR3 length is 13 residues. CDR1 and CDR2 (germline): SGHTA, FQGNSA. CDR3 DNA sequence: TGTGCCACAACTGCAGGGACACATTATGGCTACACCTTC. Its protein is CATTAGTHYGYTF.

The chain joins TRBV24-1 to TRBJ2-2, with 7 bases aligning to TRBD1. The germline gives CDR1 KGHDR, CDR2 SFDVKD. With 4 bases clipped from V and 5 bases from J, the junction kept 9 bases outside the gene matches. The length of the CDR3 is 16 residues. The CDR3 spells CATSDRDSTRTGELFF. The CDR3 bases are TGTGCCACCAGTGACAGGGACAGTACGCGGACCGGGGAGCTGTTTTTT.

This clonotype was seen a handful of times. The gene calls are TRBV6-1 and TRBJ1-5; D possibly corresponds to TRBD1 (5 bases). The V and J ends lost 8 bases and 3 bases respectively, with 11 bases between them. The length of the CDR3 is 13 residues. Germline lookup yields CDR1 MNHNS and CDR2 SASEGT. Written as DNA, the CDR3 is TGTGCCAGCCAAACAGGTACCAATCAGCCCCAGCATTTT. Encoded protein: CASQTGTNQPQHF.

This clonotype was counted only a few times. The chain combines TRBV12-3 or TRBV12-4 with TRBJ1-2; 7 bases align to TRBD1. The CDR3 spans 12 residues. V lost 6 bases and J lost 3; bases outside the gene matches: 1. CDR3: CASRTGHYGYTF. The CDR3 DNA reads as TGTGCCAGCAGGACAGGGCACTATGGCTACACCTTC.

The CDR3 spells CASSPPTGVEQYF. The CDR3 DNA reads TGTGCCAGCAGTCCCCCTACAGGGGTCGAGCAGTACTTC. This rearrangement joins TRBV28 to TRBJ2-4; 7 nucleotides match TRBD1. The DNA end is a closer match to TRBJ2-7, so the J assignment may be wrong. This CDR3 has 13 residues. Germline V gene data show CDR1 as MDHEN and CDR2 as SYDVKM.

V and J are TRBV29-1 and TRBJ2-3; D might be TRBD1 (6 bases). CDR1 SQVTM and CDR2 ANQGSEA come from the germline V gene. This CDR3 is 15 amino acids long. V lost 3 bases and J lost 4, with 17 bases in between. The CDR3 nucleotides read TGCAGCGTTGATAGCTACAGGGATTCCGCAGATACGCAGTATTTT. As protein: CSVDSYRDSADTQYF.

This clonotype was counted once. This sequence joins TRBV14 and TRBJ2-2; D is possibly TRBD2 (5 bases). The CDR3 runs to 13 residues. Germline-derived CDR1 and CDR2 are SGHDN and FVKESK. With 7 bases removed from V and 4 bases from J, the gap between germline ends came to 10 bases. CDR3 DNA sequence: TGTGCCAGCACCGCCCGGGGCACCGGGGAGCTGTTTTTT. Residues: CASTARGTGELFF.

The CDR3 sequence: CASSAVGRNNEQFF. In nucleotides, the CDR3 is TGTGCCAGCAGCGCGGTAGGACGCAACAATGAGCAGTTCTTC. This chain uses TRBV9 with TRBJ2-1; no definite D call. The germline V gene encodes CDR1 SGDLS and CDR2 YYNGEE. The CDR3 is made up of 14 amino acids. With 3 bases removed from V and 5 bases from J, the gap between germline ends came to 12 bases.

The V call is TRBV12-3 or TRBV12-4, the J call TRBJ2-4; D is perhaps TRBD1 (5 bases). The DNA end favors TRBJ2-7, so the J call may be wrong. The CDR3 extends over 16 amino acids. The CDR3 here is CASSPRTPGYLYEQYF. In DNA form, the CDR3 reads TGTGCCAGCAGTCCCCGGACACCTGGGTACCTCTACGAGCAGTACTTC.

This rearrangement joins TRBV18 to TRBJ2-1; possible D gene TRBD2, 5 bases. The CDR3 runs to 15 residues. Trimming stripped 3 bases from V and 0 bases from J, with 9 bases between. CDR1 KGHSH and CDR2 LQKENI come from the germline V gene. CDR3 nucleotide sequence: TGTGCCAGCTCACCCCTAGCCCTCTCCTACAATGAGCAGTTCTTC. Its translation is CASSPLALSYNEQFF.

The rearrangement joins TRBV24-1 to TRBJ1-2; TRBD1 is a possible D gene (6 bases). V was trimmed by 3 bases and J by 3 bases, leaving 10 bases between them. The CDR3 totals 14 residues. Germline CDR1 is KGHDR and CDR2 is SFDVKD. The CDR3 reads CATSDGGLDYGYTF. Here the CDR3 DNA reads TGTGCCACCAGTGATGGGGGGCTCGACTATGGCTACACCTTC.

This clonotype appeared a single time. The chain couples TRBV20-1 to TRBJ2-2; TRBD2 agrees at 11 bases. Germline V CDR1 and CDR2: DFQATT, SNEGSKA (reference sequence). V shed 6 bases, J shed 0 bases, and the junction held 3 bases outside the gene matches. The CDR3 contains 15 residues. The DNA of the CDR3 is TGCAGTGCCCTAGCGGGGGGCTCGAACACCGGGGAGCTGTTTTTT. This sequence encodes CSALAGGSNTGELFF.

This clonotype came up a few times. This chain joins TRBV9 and TRBJ2-3; tentative D call: TRBD2 (5 bases). V was shortened by 0 bases and J by 1 base, with 15 bases between the two germline ends. The CDR3 extends over 17 amino acids. Looked up from germline, CDR1 is SGDLS and CDR2 is YYNGEE. In nucleotides, the CDR3 is TGTGCCAGCAGCGTAGAGGAGACGGGGAAACGCACAGATACGCAGTATTTT. It encodes CASSVEETGKRTDTQYF.

J is TRBJ2-3 and V is TRBV28; possible D gene TRBD1, 8 bases. V lost 4 bases and J lost 4, with 18 bases in between. The CDR3 is 16 amino acids. CDR1 is MDHEN and CDR2 is SYDVKM in the germline V gene. The CDR3: CASSSLTQGGADTQYF. The CDR3 nucleotides are TGTGCCAGCAGTTCCCTTACACAGGGGGGGGCAGATACGCAGTATTTT.

This chain uses TRBV20-1 with TRBJ2-1; maybe TRBD2 (6 bases). The germline V gene encodes CDR1 DFQATT and CDR2 SNEGSKA (reference sequence). This CDR3 has 11 amino acids. CDR3 in DNA: TGCAGCCTCTTCCGCACTAGCGAGCAGTTCTTC. Translation: CSLFRTSEQFF.

V and J are TRBV2 and TRBJ1-5; 7 bases agree with TRBD1. The CDR3 spans 16 residues. Trimming at V came to 2 bases and at J to 4 bases, leaving 8 bases not matched to a gene. Looked up from germline, CDR1 is SNHLY and CDR2 is FYNNEI. The chain's CDR3 is CASSETGTAFNQPQHF. Here the CDR3 DNA reads TGTGCCAGCAGTGAAACTGGGACAGCCTTTAATCAGCCCCAGCATTTT.

The chain uses TRBV25-1 and TRBJ2-1, with TRBD1 identical over 10 bases. The germline V gene encodes CDR1 MGHDK and CDR2 SYGVNS. Trimming cost V 6 bases and J 9 bases; bases outside gene matches: 14. There are 16 residues in the CDR3. In DNA, the CDR3 is TGTGCCAGCAGAGTATCTGGGACAGGGGAGTGTAGTGAGCAGTTCTTC. This codes for CASRVSGTGECSEQFF.

This clonotype showed up many times. The chain links TRBV12-3 or TRBV12-4 to TRBJ2-1; the D is unclear. The CDR3 has 13 amino acids. Deletions cut 5 bases from V and 7 bases from J, with 12 bases between. In nucleotides, the CDR3 is TGTGCCAGCAGTGGGTCGGCGTTAAATGAGCAGTTCTTC. Its protein product is CASSGSALNEQFF.

The V and J genes are TRBV27 and TRBJ2-4; 8 bases fit TRBD1. Near its end, the DNA agrees better with TRBJ2-7, so the J call may be wrong. Germline CDR1 reads MNHEY; CDR2 reads SMNVEV (reference sequence). There are 17 residues in the CDR3. This CDR3 reads CASSFRLPGQDSNEQYF. The CDR3 bases are TGTGCCAGCAGTTTCCGATTACCGGGACAGGACTCAAACGAGCAGTACTTC.

The V call is TRBV29-1, the J call TRBJ1-1; D not resolved. The CDR3 is 13 residues long. Trimming pared 5 bases from V and 4 bases from J, leaving 14 bases between. In germline, CDR1 is SQVTM, CDR2 ANQGSEA. CDR3 DNA sequence: TGCAGCGTTTTTGTAGGATTTGGCACTGAAGCTTTCTTT. Its protein is CSVFVGFGTEAFF.

This clonotype was counted only a few times. This chain joins TRBV4-1 and TRBJ2-1; 7 bases are shared with TRBD2. The CDR3 is made up of 14 amino acids. J was trimmed by 4 bases and V by 3 bases; bases with no gene match: 3. Germline V gene lookup returns CDR1 MGHRA and CDR2 YSYEKL. CDR3 protein: CASSQGLTYNEQFF. CDR3 DNA sequence: TGCGCCAGCAGCCAGGGACTAACGTACAATGAGCAGTTCTTC.